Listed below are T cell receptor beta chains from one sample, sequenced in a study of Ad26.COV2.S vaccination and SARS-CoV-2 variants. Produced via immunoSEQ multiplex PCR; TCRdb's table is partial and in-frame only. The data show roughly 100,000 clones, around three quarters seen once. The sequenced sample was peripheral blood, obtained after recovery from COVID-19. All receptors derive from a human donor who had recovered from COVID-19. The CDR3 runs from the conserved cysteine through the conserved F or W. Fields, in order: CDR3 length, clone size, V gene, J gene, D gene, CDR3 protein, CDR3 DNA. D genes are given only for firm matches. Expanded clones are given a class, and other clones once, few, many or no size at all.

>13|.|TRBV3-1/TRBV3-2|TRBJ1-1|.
CASSQTRSAEAFF
TGTGCCAGCAGCCAAACCCGGTCCGCTGAAGCTTTCTTT
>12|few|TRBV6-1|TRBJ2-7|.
CASSEDITSQRF
TGTGCCAGCAGTGAAGATATTACTAGTCAGAGATTC
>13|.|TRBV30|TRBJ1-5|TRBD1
CAWGQGFNQPQHF
TGTGCCTGGGGACAGGGCTTCAATCAGCCCCAGCATTTT
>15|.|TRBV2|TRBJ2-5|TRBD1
CASSEGTGLGETQYF
TGTGCCAGCAGTGAAGGGACAGGGTTGGGGGAGACCCAGTACTTC
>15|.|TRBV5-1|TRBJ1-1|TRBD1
CASSGRGNENTEAFF
TGCGCCAGCAGCGGCAGGGGGAATGAGAACACTGAAGCTTTCTTT
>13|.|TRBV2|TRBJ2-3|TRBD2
CASSLAGRDTQYF
TGTGCCAGCAGCCTAGCGGGGAGAGATACGCAGTATTTT
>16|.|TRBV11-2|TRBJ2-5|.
CASSLRGVRGKETQYF
TGTGCCAGCAGCCTAAGGGGGGTGCGAGGTAAAGAGACCCAGTACTTC
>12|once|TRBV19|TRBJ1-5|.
CASSLDLEPQHF
TGTGCCAGTAGTCTTGACCTTGAGCCCCAGCATTTT
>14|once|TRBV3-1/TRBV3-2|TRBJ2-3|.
CASSLGLGGDTQYF
TGTGCCAGCAGCCTCGGACTGGGTGGAGATACGCAGTATTTT
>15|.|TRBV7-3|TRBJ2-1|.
CASSPGVVTYNEQFF
TGTGCCAGCAGCCCGGGGGTAGTTACCTACAATGAGCAGTTCTTC
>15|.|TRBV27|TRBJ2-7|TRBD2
CASSLAGGLSYEQYF
TGTGCCAGCAGTCTTGCGGGGGGGCTATCCTACGAGCAGTACTTC
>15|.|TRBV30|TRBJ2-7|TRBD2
CAWRRAGGPVSEQYF
TGTGCCTGGAGGAGGGCGGGGGGGCCGGTTAGCGAGCAGTACTTC
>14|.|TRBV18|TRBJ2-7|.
CASSPGTDSYEQYF
TGTGCCAGCTCACCCGGGACGGACTCCTACGAGCAGTACTTC
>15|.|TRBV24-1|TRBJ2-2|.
CATRDNNRVSGELFF
TGTGCCACCAGGGATAACAACAGGGTCTCCGGGGAGCTGTTTTTT
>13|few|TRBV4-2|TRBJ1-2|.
CASSLSRDSGYTF
TGTGCCAGCAGTCTAAGCAGGGACTCGGGCTACACCTTC
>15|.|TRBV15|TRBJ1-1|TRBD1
CATSRGTGEGTEAFF
TGTGCCACCAGCAGAGGCACAGGGGAAGGGACTGAAGCTTTCTTT
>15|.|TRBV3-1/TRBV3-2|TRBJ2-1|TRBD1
CASSPRDRGNNEQFF
TGTGCCAGCAGCCCGCGGGACAGGGGAAACAATGAGCAGTTCTTC
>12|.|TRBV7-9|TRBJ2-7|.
CASSLSSHEQYF
TGTGCCAGCAGCCTATCCTCGCACGAGCAGTACTTC
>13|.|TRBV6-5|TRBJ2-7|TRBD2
CASSRGGVYEQYF
TGTGCCAGCTCCCGGGGGGGAGTCTACGAGCAGTACTTC
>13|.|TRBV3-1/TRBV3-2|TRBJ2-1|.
CASSQDGSSEQFF
TGTGCCAGCAGCCAAGACGGGAGCTCCGAGCAGTTCTTC
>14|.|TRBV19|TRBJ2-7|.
CASSIMAQGHEQYF
TGTGCCAGTAGTATAATGGCCCAGGGACATGAGCAGTACTTC
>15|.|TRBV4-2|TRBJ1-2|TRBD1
CASSQTDRGNYGYTF
TGTGCCAGCAGCCAAACGGACAGGGGAAACTATGGCTACACCTTC
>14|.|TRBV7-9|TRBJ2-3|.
CASSLWGREDTQYF
TGTGCCAGCAGCTTGTGGGGCAGGGAAGATACGCAGTATTTT
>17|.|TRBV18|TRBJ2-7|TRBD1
CASSPETTGVLSYEQYF
TGTGCCAGCTCACCAGAAACGACAGGGGTACTCTCCTACGAGCAGTACTTC
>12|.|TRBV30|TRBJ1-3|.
CAWKRGGNTIYF
TGTGCCTGGAAGCGGGGGGGAAACACCATATATTTT
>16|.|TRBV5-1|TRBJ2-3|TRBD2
CASSAAGTSGADTQYF
TGCGCCAGCAGCGCCGCCGGGACTAGCGGGGCAGATACGCAGTATTTT
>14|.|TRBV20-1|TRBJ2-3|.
CSASLRASTDTQYF
TGCAGTGCTAGTTTACGGGCATCCACAGATACGCAGTATTTT
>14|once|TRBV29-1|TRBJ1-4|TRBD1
CSVGRDRDIEKLFF
TGCAGCGTTGGGAGGGACAGGGACATTGAAAAACTGTTTTTT
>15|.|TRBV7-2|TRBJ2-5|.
CASSSSRTVVETQYF
TGTGCCAGCAGCTCGTCGAGGACAGTGGTAGAGACCCAGTACTTC
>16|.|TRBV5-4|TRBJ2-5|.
CASSGGAGEGQETQYF
TGTGCCAGCAGCGGTGGGGCAGGGGAGGGTCAAGAGACCCAGTACTTC
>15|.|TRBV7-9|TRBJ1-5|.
CASSLQGDSNQPQHF
TGTGCCAGCAGCTTACAAGGCGATAGCAATCAGCCCCAGCATTTT
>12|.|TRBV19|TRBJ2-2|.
CASSIRGGELFF
TGTGCCAGTAGTATAAGAGGCGGGGAGCTGTTTTTT
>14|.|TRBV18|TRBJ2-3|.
CASSPTGSRDTQYF
TGTGCCAGCTCACCTACCGGTAGCCGAGATACGCAGTATTTT
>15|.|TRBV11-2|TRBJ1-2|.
CASSLDSFHNYGYTF
TGTGCCAGCAGCTTAGATAGTTTCCATAACTATGGCTACACCTTC
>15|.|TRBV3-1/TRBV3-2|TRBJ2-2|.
CASSQFASTSGELFF
TGTGCCAGCAGCCAATTCGCTAGTACTTCCGGGGAGCTGTTTTTT
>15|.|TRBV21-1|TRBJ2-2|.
CASSKTRARTGELFF
TGTGCCAGCAGCAAAACCCGAGCTAGAACCGGGGAGCTGTTTTTT
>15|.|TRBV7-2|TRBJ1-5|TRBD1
CASSRSDRGDQPQHF
TGTGCCAGCAGCCGCTCGGACAGGGGGGACCAGCCCCAGCATTTT
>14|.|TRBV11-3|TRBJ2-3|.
CASSPGPGTDTQYF
TGTGCCAGCAGCCCAGGACCCGGCACAGATACGCAGTATTTT
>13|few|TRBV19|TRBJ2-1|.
CASSDGPYNEQFF
TGTGCCAGTAGTGACGGCCCCTACAATGAGCAGTTCTTC